Shown below are 16 T cell receptor beta chains from a single sample sequenced in a study of T cells after yellow fever vaccination. TCRdb fed the 5' RACE reads into MiXCR, producing one record per CDR3 protein. The table includes under 600,000 distinct CDR3 sequences, roughly 13% detected once. Here the sequenced sample was PBMCs, taken on the day of the yellow fever booster vaccination. The receptors were sampled from a man younger than 45 who received the YFV17D yellow fever vaccine.

This clonotype was detected only a few times. This chain joins TRBV12-3 or TRBV12-4 and TRBJ1-3, with D hard to call. V was trimmed by 3 bases and J by 0 bases, leaving 9 bases between them. The CDR3 covers 15 residues. As DNA, the CDR3 is TGTGCCAGCAGTTTTAGCCCCGGCTCTGGAAACACCATATATTTT. Amino acid sequence: CASSFSPGSGNTIYF.

The genes are TRBV7-2 and TRBJ2-7; 10 bases line up with TRBD2. Germline V gene data show CDR1 as SGHTA and CDR2 as FQGNSA. The CDR3 runs to 15 residues. The junction had 10 bases not matched to a gene; V was cut back by 5 bases and J by 6 bases. CDR3 sequence reads: CASSTWASGRFEQYF. CDR3 in DNA: TGTGCCAGCAGCACATGGGCTAGCGGGAGATTCGAGCAGTACTTC.

This clonotype has more than one count but fewer than ten. This chain uses TRBV7-6 with TRBJ2-3, with unresolved D. Germline V lookup: CDR1 SGHVS, CDR2 FNYEAQ. The CDR3 totals 14 residues. V lost 3 bases to trimming and J lost 0 bases, with 7 bases between them. The CDR3 nucleotides read TGTGCCAGCAGCTTTGTTAGCAGCACAGATACGCAGTATTTT. Translated, it gives CASSFVSSTDTQYF.

The chain combines TRBV6-2 or TRBV6-3 with TRBJ2-2; D is uncertain. Germline CDR1 is MNHEY and CDR2 is SVGEGT. There are 14 residues in the CDR3. The V and J ends lost 5 bases and 5 bases respectively, with 12 bases between them. CDR3 sequence: CASSQYEPTGELFF. The CDR3 DNA follows: TGTGCCAGCAGTCAATATGAGCCAACCGGGGAGCTGTTTTTT.

J is TRBJ2-5 and V is TRBV7-2, with D tentatively TRBD2 (6 bases). The CDR3 extends over 15 amino acids. Trimming left V 2 bases short and J 5 bases short, with 15 bases between. CDR1 is SGHTA, CDR2 FQGNSA, per germline. CDR3 nucleotides: TGTGCCAGCAGCTTATGGGGCGGGAACGGGGAGACCCAGTACTTC. This encodes CASSLWGGNGETQYF.

In its sample, this clonotype was seen a few times. The chain employs TRBV7-6 and TRBJ2-3, with 7 bases fitting TRBD2. The trim removed 2 bases at V and 0 bases at J, leaving 8 bases unmatched. In germline, CDR1 is SGHVS, CDR2 FNYEAQ. The CDR3 covers 17 residues. This CDR3 reads CASSLSTGGFSTDTQYF. The CDR3, as DNA: TGTGCCAGCAGCTTAAGCACGGGAGGTTTCAGCACAGATACGCAGTATTTT.

This clonotype was found many times. This chain connects TRBV6-1 to TRBJ1-5; TRBD1 might be the D (5 bases). Germline CDR1 is MNHNS and CDR2 is SASEGT. V lost 6 bases to trimming and J lost 3 bases, with 15 bases between them. The CDR3 loop spans 15 amino acids. CDR3 sequence: CASSLRAFSNQPQHF. The CDR3 DNA sequence: TGTGCCAGCAGCCTCAGGGCCTTCTCCAATCAGCCCCAGCATTTT.

This clonotype came up many times. The V call is TRBV28, the J call TRBJ2-7; D is unresolved. Trimming pared 4 bases from V and 0 bases from J, leaving 7 bases between. The germline V gene encodes CDR1 MDHEN and CDR2 SYDVKM. The CDR3 is 13 residues long. In DNA form, the CDR3 reads TGTGCCAGCAGTTATGCCAGCTCCTACGAGCAGTACTTC. Its protein product is CASSYASSYEQYF.

The CDR3 here is CATSRGTGGFQPQHF. The CDR3 region has the DNA TGTGCCACCAGCAGAGGGACAGGGGGCTTTCAGCCCCAGCATTTT. The genes are TRBV15 and TRBJ1-5; 11 nucleotides align to TRBD1. V shed 1 base and J 6 bases; nucleotides not matched to a gene: 2. Germline assignment: CDR1 LNHNV and CDR2 YYDKDF (reference sequence). The CDR3 totals 15 residues.

Only a few counts were recorded for this clonotype. The chain carries TRBV9 and TRBJ1-4; TRBD1 matches at 7 bases. From germline, CDR1 is SGDLS and CDR2 YYNGEE. CDR3 length: 13 residues. The V segment lost 0 bases and the J segment 10 bases; nucleotides outside the gene matches: 3. CDR3 residues: CASSVGQGGKLFF. CDR3 nucleotide sequence: TGTGCCAGCAGCGTAGGTCAGGGGGGAAAACTGTTTTTT. The whole variable domain, remainder taken from reference TRBV9 and TRBJ1-4, is DSGVTQTPKHLITATGQRVTLRCSPRSGDLSVYWYQQSLDQGLQFLIQYYNGEERAKGNILERFSAQQFPDLHSELNLSSLELGDSALYFCASSVGQGGKLFFGSGTQLSVL.

This clonotype appeared many times. CDR3 in amino acids: CASSQGAKNIQYF. The CDR3 DNA is TGTGCCAGCAGTCAGGGGGCAAAAAACATTCAGTACTTC. This sequence joins TRBV12-3 or TRBV12-4 and TRBJ2-4; 8 bases line up with TRBD1. The J segment lost 4 bases and the V segment lost 5 bases, leaving 1 base of the junction unmatched. The CDR3 loop spans 13 amino acids.

There are a few counts of this clonotype. The CDR3 spells CASSLLGQGPNEKLFF. The CDR3 region has the DNA TGTGCCAGCAGCTTATTAGGACAGGGACCTAATGAAAAACTGTTTTTT. The V and J genes are TRBV7-2 and TRBJ1-4, with 8 nucleotides matching TRBD1. The CDR3 length is 16 residues. From germline, CDR1 is SGHTA and CDR2 FQGNSA. The ends lost 2 bases at V and 3 bases at J; junction bases unmatched: 5.

The rearrangement uses TRBV20-1 and TRBJ2-5; maybe TRBD1 (6 bases). CDR1 and CDR2 (germline): DFQATT, SNEGSKA (reference sequence). The length of the CDR3 is 12 residues. V was clipped by 3 bases and J by 3 bases, with 8 bases between them. CDR3 DNA sequence: TGCAGTGCTAGGAGGGGGAAAGAGACCCAGTACTTC. Encoded protein: CSARRGKETQYF.

The gene calls are TRBV5-1 and TRBJ2-7; the D gene is possibly TRBD2 (6 bases). The germline gives CDR1 SGHRS, CDR2 YFSETQ. The CDR3 length is 13 residues. Trimming took 4 bases from V and 3 from J, leaving 11 bases between them. CDR3 amino acids: CASSPAGFYEQYF. Written as DNA, the CDR3 is TGCGCCAGCAGCCCCGCGGGGTTCTACGAGCAGTACTTC.

This clonotype was recorded a few times. This sequence joins TRBV20-1 and TRBJ2-1; D might be TRBD1 or TRBD2, each matching 6 bases. The germline gives CDR1 DFQATT, CDR2 SNEGSKA (reference sequence). V dropped 5 bases and J dropped 6 bases, with 20 bases sitting between them. The CDR3 sequence is 15 residues long. CDR3 sequence: CSADRGRGVLNEQFF. The CDR3 DNA follows: TGCAGTGCTGACCGGGGGCGCGGAGTGCTCAATGAGCAGTTCTTC.

The chain joins TRBV6-5 to TRBJ2-1, with 14 bases identical to TRBD2. V shed 7 bases and J 5 bases; nucleotides not matched to a gene: 4. The CDR3 length is 15 residues. In germline, CDR1 is MNHEY, CDR2 SVGAGI. The CDR3 is CASNGLAGGNNEQFF. The CDR3 nucleotides read TGTGCCAGCAACGGACTAGCGGGAGGTAACAATGAGCAGTTCTTC.